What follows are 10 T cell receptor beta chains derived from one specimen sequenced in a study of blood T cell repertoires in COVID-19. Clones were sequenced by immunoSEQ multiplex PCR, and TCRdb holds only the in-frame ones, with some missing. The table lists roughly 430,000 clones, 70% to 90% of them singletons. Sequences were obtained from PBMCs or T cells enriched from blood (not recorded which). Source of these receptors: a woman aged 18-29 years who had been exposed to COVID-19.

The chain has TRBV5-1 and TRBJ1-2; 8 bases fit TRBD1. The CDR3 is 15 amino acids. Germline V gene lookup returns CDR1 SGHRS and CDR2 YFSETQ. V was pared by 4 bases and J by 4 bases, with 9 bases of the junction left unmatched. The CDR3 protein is CASSLQDRVIYGYTF. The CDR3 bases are TGCGCCAGCAGCCTCCAGGACAGGGTGATCTATGGCTACACCTTC. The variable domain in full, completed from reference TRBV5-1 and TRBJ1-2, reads KAGVTQTPRYLIKTRGQQVTLSCSPISGHRSVSWYQQTPGQGLQFLFEYFSETQRNKGNFPGRFSGRQFSNSRSEMNVSTLELGDSALYLCASSLQDRVIYGYTFGSGTRLTVV.

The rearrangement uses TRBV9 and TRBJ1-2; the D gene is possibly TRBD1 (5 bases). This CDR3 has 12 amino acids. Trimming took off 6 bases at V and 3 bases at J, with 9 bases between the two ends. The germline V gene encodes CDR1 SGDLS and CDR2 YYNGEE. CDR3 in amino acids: CASMRGDYGYTF. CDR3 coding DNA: TGTGCCAGCATGCGGGGGGACTATGGCTACACCTTC.

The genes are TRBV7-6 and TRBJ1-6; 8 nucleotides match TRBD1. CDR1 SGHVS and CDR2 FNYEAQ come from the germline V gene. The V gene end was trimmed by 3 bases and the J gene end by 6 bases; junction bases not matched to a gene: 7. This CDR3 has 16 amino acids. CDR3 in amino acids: CASSLAGTGPNSPLHF. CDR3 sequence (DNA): TGTGCCAGCAGCTTGGCCGGGACAGGCCCTAATTCACCCCTCCACTTT.

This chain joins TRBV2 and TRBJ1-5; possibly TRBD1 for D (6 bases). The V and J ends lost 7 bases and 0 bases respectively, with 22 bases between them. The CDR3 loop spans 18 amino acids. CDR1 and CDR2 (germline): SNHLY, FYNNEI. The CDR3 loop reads CASTQDSNSLNSNQPQHF. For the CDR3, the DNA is TGTGCCAGCACCCAGGACAGCAATTCCCTAAATAGCAATCAGCCCCAGCATTTT.

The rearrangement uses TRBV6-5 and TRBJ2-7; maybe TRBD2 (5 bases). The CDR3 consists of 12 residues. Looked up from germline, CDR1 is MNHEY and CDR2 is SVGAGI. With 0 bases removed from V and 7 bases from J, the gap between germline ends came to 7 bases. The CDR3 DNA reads TGTGCCAGCAGTTACTCGAGGGTTGAGCAGTACTTC. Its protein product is CASSYSRVEQYF.

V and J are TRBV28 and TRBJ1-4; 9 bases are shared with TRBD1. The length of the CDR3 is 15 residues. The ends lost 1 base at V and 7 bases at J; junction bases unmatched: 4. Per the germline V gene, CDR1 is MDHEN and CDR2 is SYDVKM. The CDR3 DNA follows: TGTGCCAGCAGTTTATTAGGGGACAGGGTTGAAAAACTGTTTTTT. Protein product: CASSLLGDRVEKLFF.

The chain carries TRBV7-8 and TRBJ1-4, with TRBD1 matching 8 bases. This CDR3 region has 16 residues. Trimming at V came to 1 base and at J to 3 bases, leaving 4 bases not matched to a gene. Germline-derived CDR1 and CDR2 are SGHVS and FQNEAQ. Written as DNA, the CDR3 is TGTGCCAGCAGCTTAGGGGACAGGAGACCTAATGAAAAACTGTTTTTT. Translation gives CASSLGDRRPNEKLFF.

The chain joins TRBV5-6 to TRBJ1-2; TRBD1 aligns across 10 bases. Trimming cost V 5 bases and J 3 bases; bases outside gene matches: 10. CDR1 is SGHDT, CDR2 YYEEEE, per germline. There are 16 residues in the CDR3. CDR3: CASSLSGTGVYYGYTF. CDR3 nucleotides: TGTGCCAGCAGTTTATCCGGGACAGGGGTTTACTATGGCTACACCTTC.

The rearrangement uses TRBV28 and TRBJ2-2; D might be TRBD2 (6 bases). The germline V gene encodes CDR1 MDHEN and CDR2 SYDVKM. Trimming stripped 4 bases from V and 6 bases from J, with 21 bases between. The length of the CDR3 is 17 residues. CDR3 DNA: TGTGCCAGCAGTTGGAACCGGCGGGGAGCTAGCGCCGGGGAGCTGTTTTTT. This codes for CASSWNRRGASAGELFF. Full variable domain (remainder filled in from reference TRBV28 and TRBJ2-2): DVKVTQSSRYLVKRTGEKVFLECVQDMDHENMFWYRQDPGLGLRLIYFSYDVKMKEKGDIPEGYSVSREKKERFSLILESASTNQTSMYLCASSWNRRGASAGELFFGEGSRLTVL.

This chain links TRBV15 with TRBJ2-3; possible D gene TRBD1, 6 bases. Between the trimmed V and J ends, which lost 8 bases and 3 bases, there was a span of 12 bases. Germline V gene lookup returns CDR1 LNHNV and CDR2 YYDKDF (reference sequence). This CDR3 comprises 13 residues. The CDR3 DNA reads TGTGCCACCGGAGGACAGACTACAGATACGCAGTATTTT. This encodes CATGGQTTDTQYF.